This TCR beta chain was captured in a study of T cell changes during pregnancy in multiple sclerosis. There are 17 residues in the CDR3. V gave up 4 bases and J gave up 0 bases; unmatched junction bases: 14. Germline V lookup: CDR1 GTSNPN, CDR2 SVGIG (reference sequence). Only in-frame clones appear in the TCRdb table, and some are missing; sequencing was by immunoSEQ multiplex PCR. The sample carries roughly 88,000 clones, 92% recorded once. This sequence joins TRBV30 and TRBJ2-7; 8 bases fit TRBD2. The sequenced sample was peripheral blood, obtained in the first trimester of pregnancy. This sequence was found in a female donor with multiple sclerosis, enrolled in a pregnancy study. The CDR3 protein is CAWTGGSGNRNSYEQYF. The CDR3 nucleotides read TGTGCCTGGACCGGTGGTAGCGGGAACCGAAACTCCTACGAGCAGTACTTC.